The 3 T cell receptor beta chains below were found in one sample sequenced in a study of siplizumab effects on memory and regulatory T cells (dated by TCRdb to about 2019). Libraries were built with the immunoSEQ multiplex PCR assay. The source is immuneACCESS, and TCRdb retained only in-frame sequences with V and J called. Part of the clones is not carried over; for the studies checked, unresolved V genes explain less than half of this, and the remainder is unexplained. Recorded for this sample are 90,000 to 110,000 clones; approximately 90% of them occurred a single time. Under 0.75% of the sample belongs to the ten largest clones. The sequencing input was Tregs sorted from blood. Receptor source: a human donor in good health.

The rearrangement joins TRBV10-2 to TRBJ2-5; 10 bases fit TRBD2. V lost 7 bases, J lost 2 bases, and 7 bases stayed unmatched. This CDR3 region has 15 residues. The germline CDR1 and CDR2 sequences are WSHSY and SAAADI. The CDR3 DNA sequence: TGCGCCAGCAAGATACTAGCGGGGCCGCAAGAGACCCAGTACTTC. Its protein is CASKILAGPQETQYF.

Here the CDR3 reads CASSPRTLSYEQYF. Written as DNA, the CDR3 is TGTGCCAGCAGTCCCCGGACGTTAAGCTACGAGCAGTACTTC. The chain uses TRBV6-5 and TRBJ2-7; D unclear. V lost 5 bases, J lost 3 bases, and 14 bases lay in between. This CDR3 has 14 residues. The germline V gene has CDR1 MNHEY and CDR2 SVGAGI.

The rearrangement joins TRBV6-5 to TRBJ1-2, with D unresolved. V lost 5 bases to trimming and J lost 0 bases, with 10 bases between them. The CDR3 is 14 residues long. Looked up from germline, CDR1 is MNHEY and CDR2 is SVGAGI. CDR3: CASSTRRTNYGYTF. Here the CDR3 DNA reads TGTGCCAGCAGTACACGGAGGACTAACTATGGCTACACCTTC.